This TCR beta chain derives from a study of blood T cell repertoires in COVID-19. Study-wide background: In each case, the material was cDNA or gDNA derived from T cells, B-cell-depleted T cells, or PBMCs.

Profiled with immunoSEQ multiplex PCR; TCRdb holds only in-frame clones, not every one. Altogether 260,000 or so clones are present, roughly 80% being singletons, with the ten largest covering about 3.9%. Allocation to cohorts depended on clinical history reported by the participants. Those designated as exposed participants met a COVID-19 case within 2 weeks before study entry. Germline CDR1 reads SGHRS; CDR2 reads YFSETQ. J was trimmed by 2 bases and V by 2 bases; bases with no gene match: 4. This CDR3 spans 16 amino acids. This TCR derives from a woman between 35 and 50 years old who had been exposed to COVID-19. The sequenced sample consisted of PBMCs or T cells enriched from blood (not recorded which). V gene TRBV5-1 combines with J gene TRBJ2-5; TRBD2 aligns across 12 bases. The CDR3: CASSFLAGGPQETQYF. As DNA, the CDR3 is TGCGCCAGCAGCTTCCTAGCGGGGGGGCCTCAAGAGACCCAGTACTTC.